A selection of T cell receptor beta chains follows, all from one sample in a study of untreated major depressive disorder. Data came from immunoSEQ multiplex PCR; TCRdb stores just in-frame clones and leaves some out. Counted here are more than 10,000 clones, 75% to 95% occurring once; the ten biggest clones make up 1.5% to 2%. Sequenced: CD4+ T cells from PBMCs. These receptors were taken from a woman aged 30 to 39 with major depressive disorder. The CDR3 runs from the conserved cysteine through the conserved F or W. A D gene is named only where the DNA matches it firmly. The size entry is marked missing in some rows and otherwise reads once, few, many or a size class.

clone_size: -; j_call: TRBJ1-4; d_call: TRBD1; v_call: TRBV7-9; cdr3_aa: CASSPRQGSGSPNEKLFF; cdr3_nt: TGTGCCAGCAGCCCAAGACAGGGATCGGGCTCACCTAATGAAAAACTGTTTTTT
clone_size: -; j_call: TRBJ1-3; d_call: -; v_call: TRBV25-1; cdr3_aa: CASSLGSYSGNTIYF; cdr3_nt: TGTGCCAGCAGTTTAGGGTCGTACTCTGGAAACACCATATATTTT
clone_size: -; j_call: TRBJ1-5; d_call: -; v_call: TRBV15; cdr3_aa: CATSRAGRDNQPQHF; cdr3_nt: TGTGCCACCAGCAGAGCCGGGAGGGACAATCAGCCCCAGCATTTT
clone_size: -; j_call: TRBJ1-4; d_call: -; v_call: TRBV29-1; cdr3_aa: CSVRGLNEKLFF; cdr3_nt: TGCAGCGTTCGCGGGTTGAATGAAAAACTGTTTTTT
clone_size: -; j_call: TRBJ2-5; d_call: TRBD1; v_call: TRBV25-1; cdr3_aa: CASSGGQDKTYQETQYF; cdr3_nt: TGTGCCAGCAGTGGGGGACAGGACAAAACGTACCAAGAGACCCAGTACTTC
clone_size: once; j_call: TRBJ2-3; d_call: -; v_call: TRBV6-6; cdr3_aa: CASTLSPNRDTQYF; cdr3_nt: TGTGCCAGCACCCTATCCCCTAATAGGGATACGCAGTATTTT
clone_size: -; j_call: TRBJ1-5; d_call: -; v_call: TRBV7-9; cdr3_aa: CASSLEGPQHF; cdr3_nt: TGTGCCAGCAGCTTAGAGGGGCCCCAGCATTTT
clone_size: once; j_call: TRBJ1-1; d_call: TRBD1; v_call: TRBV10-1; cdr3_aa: CASSAGTGRTNTEAFF; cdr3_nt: TGCGCCAGCAGTGCCGGGACAGGGAGGACGAACACTGAAGCTTTCTTT
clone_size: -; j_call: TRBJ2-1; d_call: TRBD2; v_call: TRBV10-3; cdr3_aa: CATRGLAGSYNEQFF; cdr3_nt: TGTGCCACCCGGGGTTTAGCGGGGAGCTACAATGAGCAGTTCTTC
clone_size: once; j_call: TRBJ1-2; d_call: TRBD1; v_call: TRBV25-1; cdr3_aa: CASEDPGQVSRYTF; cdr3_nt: TGTGCCAGCGAGGATCCGGGACAGGTGTCTCGCTACACCTTC
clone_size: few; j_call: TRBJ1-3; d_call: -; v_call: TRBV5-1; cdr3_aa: CASSLSGSSGNTIYF; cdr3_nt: TGCGCCAGCAGCTTGAGTGGGAGCTCTGGAAACACCATATATTTT
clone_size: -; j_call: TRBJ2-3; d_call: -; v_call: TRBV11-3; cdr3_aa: CASSLGKGRAGVGDTQYF; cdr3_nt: TGTGCCAGCAGCTTAGGAAAGGGAAGGGCAGGGGTGGGAGATACGCAGTATTTT
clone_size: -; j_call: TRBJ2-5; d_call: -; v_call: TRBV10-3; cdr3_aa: CATSSVQETQYF; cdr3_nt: TGTGCCACCAGTAGTGTTCAAGAGACCCAGTACTTC
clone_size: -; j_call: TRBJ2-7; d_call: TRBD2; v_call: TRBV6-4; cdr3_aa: CASRFAGVRSYEQYF; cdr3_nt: TGTGCCAGCAGATTCGCGGGAGTACGCTCCTACGAGCAGTACTTC
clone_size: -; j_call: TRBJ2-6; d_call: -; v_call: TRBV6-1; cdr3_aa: CAVSGANVLTF; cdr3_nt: TGTGCCGTCTCTGGGGCCAACGTCCTGACTTTC
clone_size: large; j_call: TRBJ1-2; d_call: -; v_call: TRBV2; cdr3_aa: CASSEAGGGGYGYTF; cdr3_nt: TGTGCCAGCAGTGAAGCGGGCGGCGGAGGCTATGGCTACACCTTC
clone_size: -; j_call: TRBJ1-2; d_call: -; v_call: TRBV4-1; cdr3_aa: CATKEMTGELYGYTF; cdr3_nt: TGCGCCACCAAAGAGATGACGGGGGAGCTCTATGGCTACACCTTC
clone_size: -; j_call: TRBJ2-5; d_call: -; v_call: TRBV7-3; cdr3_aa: CASSLSVMETQYF; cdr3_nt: TGTGCCAGCAGCTTGTCAGTTATGGAGACCCAGTACTTC
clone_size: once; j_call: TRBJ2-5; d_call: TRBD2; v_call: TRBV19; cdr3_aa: CASSMASGGAMSYQETQYF; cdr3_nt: TGTGCCAGTAGTATGGCTAGCGGGGGAGCAATGTCGTACCAAGAGACCCAGTACTTC
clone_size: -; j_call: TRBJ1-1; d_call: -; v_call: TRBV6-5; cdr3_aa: CASHQENTEAFF; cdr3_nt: TGTGCCAGCCACCAGGAGAACACTGAAGCTTTCTTT
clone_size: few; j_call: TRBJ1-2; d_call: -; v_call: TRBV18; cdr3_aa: CASSPSGDGYTF; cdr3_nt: TGTGCCAGCTCACCCTCGGGGGATGGCTACACCTTC
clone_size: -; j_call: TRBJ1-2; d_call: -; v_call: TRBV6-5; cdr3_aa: CASSYGVPGYGYTF; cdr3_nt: TGTGCCAGCAGTTACGGGGTCCCGGGGTATGGCTACACCTTC
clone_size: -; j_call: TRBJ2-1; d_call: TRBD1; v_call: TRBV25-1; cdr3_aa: CASSARPGQGNNEQFF; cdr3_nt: TGTGCCAGCAGTGCCCGTCCGGGACAGGGGAATAATGAGCAGTTCTTC
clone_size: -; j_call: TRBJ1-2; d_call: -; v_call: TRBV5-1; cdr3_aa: CASSSTGRYGYTF; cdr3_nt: TGCGCCAGCAGCTCAACGGGCCGCTATGGCTACACCTTC
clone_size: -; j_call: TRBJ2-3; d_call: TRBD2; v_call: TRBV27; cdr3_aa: CASSTGTSGGDTQYF; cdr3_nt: TGTGCCAGCAGTACCGGGACTAGCGGGGGGGATACGCAGTATTTT
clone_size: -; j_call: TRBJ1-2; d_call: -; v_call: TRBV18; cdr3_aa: CASSPRVGARGYTF; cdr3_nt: TGTGCCAGCTCACCCCGAGTGGGGGCGCGTGGCTACACCTTC
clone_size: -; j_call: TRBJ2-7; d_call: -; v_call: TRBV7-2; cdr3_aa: CASSLISDSSYEQYF; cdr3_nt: TGTGCCAGCAGCTTAATTTCAGATAGCTCCTACGAGCAGTACTTC
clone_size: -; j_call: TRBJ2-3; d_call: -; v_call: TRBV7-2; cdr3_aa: CASSRSRDGTQYF; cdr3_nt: TGTGCCAGCAGCCGTAGCAGGGATGGTACGCAGTATTTT
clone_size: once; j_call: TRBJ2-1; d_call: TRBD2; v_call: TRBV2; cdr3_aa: CASRVAGAPYNEQFF; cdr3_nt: TGTGCCAGCAGGGTAGCGGGGGCGCCCTACAATGAGCAGTTCTTC
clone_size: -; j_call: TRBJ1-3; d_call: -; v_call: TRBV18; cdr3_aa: CASSPANGGNTIYF; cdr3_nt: TGTGCCAGCTCACCCGCTAACGGTGGAAACACCATATATTTT
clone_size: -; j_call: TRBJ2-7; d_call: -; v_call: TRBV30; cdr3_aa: CAWSEGGYEQYF; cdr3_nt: TGTGCCTGGAGTGAAGGGGGCTACGAGCAGTACTTC
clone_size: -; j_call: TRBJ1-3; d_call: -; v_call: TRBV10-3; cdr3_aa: CAISEISWQYRNTIYF; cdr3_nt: TGTGCCATCAGTGAGATCAGCTGGCAGTACCGAAACACCATATATTTT
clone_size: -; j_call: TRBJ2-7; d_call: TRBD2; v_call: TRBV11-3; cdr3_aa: CASSFSGHYEQYF; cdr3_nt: TGTGCCAGCAGCTTTAGCGGGCACTACGAGCAGTACTTC
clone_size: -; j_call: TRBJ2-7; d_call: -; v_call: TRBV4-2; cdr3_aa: CASSQGGALQSYEQYF; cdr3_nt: TGTGCCAGCAGCCAAGGGGGAGCACTACAGTCCTACGAGCAGTACTTC
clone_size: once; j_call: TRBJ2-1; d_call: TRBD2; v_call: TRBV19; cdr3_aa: CASSMPSSSGSYNEQFF; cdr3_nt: TGTGCCAGTAGTATGCCCTCCTCTAGCGGCTCCTACAATGAGCAGTTCTTC
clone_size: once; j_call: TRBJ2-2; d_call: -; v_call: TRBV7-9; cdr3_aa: CASSLFQDTGELFF; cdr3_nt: TGTGCCAGCAGCTTATTTCAGGACACCGGGGAGCTGTTTTTT
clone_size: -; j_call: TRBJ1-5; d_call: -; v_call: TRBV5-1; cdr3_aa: CASSFEGDNQPQHF; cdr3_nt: TGCGCCAGCAGCTTTGAGGGGGACAATCAGCCCCAGCATTTT
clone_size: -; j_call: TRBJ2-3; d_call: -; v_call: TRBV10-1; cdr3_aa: CASSEAPDTQYF; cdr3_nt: TGCGCCAGCAGTGAGGCCCCAGATACGCAGTATTTT
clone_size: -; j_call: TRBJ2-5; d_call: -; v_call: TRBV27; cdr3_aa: CASSPRGVGTQYF; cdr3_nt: TGTGCCAGCAGTCCACGCGGGGTGGGGACCCAGTACTTC
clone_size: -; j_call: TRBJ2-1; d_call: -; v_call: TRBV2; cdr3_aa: CASSRDSYNEQFF; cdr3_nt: TGTGCCAGCAGTAGGGACTCATACAATGAGCAGTTCTTC
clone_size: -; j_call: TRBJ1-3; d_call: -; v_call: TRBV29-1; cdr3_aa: CSVVSGNTIYF; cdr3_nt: TGCAGCGTTGTATCTGGAAACACCATATATTTT
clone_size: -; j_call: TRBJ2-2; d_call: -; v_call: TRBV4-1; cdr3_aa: CASSQDGSGGGNTGELFF; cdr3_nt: TGCGCCAGCAGCCAAGATGGTTCAGGGGGGGGCAACACCGGGGAGCTGTTTTTT
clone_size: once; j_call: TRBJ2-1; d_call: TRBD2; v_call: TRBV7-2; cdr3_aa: CASSGRRTSGRSSYNEQFF; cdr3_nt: TGTGCCAGCAGCGGTCGTCGGACTAGCGGGAGGAGCTCCTACAATGAGCAGTTCTTC
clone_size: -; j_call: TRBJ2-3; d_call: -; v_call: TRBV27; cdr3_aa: CASSFGQSTDTQYF; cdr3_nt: TGTGCCAGCAGTTTCGGACAGAGCACAGATACGCAGTATTTT
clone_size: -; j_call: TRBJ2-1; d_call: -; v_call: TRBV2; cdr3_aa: CASSEQQFDRAGNEQFF; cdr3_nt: TGTGCCAGCAGTGAACAGCAATTTGACAGAGCGGGCAATGAGCAGTTCTTC
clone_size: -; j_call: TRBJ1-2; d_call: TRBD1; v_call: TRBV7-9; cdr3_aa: CASSGQGRGYTF; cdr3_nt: TGTGCCAGCAGTGGACAGGGAAGAGGCTACACCTTC
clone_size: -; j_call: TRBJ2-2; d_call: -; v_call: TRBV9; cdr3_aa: CASSSRQGPTNTGELFF; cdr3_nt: TGTGCCAGCAGCTCCCGGCAGGGACCGACGAACACCGGGGAGCTGTTTTTT
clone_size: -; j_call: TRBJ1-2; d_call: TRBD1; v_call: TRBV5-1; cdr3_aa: CASSERQGSYGYTF; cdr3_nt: TGCGCCAGCAGCGAACGACAGGGGAGCTATGGCTACACCTTC
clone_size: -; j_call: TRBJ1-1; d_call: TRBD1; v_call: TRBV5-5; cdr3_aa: CASSSQGVQGRSSEAFF; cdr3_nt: TGTGCCAGCAGCTCCCAGGGGGTTCAGGGAAGATCCTCTGAAGCTTTCTTT
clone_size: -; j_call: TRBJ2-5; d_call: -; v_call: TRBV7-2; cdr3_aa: CASSWRGTQETQYF; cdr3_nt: TGTGCCAGCAGCTGGCGCGGGACCCAAGAGACCCAGTACTTC
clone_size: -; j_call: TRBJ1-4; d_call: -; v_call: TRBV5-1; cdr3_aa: CASRATTVTNEKLFF; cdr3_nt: TGCGCCAGCAGAGCAACGACGGTAACTAATGAAAAACTGTTTTTT